The present T cell receptor beta chain was sequenced within a study of cytomegalovirus exposure and HLA in healthy donors. Whole-study findings and limits: V- and J-gene trimming of TCR beta was linked (in a later analysis) to a missense DCLRE1C variant.

PCR employed 60 Vbeta and 13 Jbeta primers. The protocol was immunoSEQ multiplex PCR, while the TCRdb copy is restricted to in-frame clones and leaves out a portion. The sample includes 200,000 to 250,000 clones, around 64% of them seen just once. V lost 3 bases and J lost 1, with 7 bases in between. Germline V gives CDR1 SNHLY, CDR2 FYNNEI. The CDR3 sequence is 15 residues long. A word on this clone: Antigen unknown.

The chain uses TRBV2 and TRBJ1-6; D unclear. The receptor's source is a man aged 40-55 years in good health and CMV-seropositive. Specimen: PBMCs. CDR3 residues: CASSEAGSYNSPLHF. In DNA form, the CDR3 reads TGTGCCAGCAGTGAGGCCGGGTCCTATAATTCACCCCTCCACTTT.